The T cell receptor (beta chain) described here comes from a study of spatial heterogeneity in lung cancer. Study-level information: The average count in raw reads for each unique TCR and UMI combination exceeded 9.5 appearances. General observations from the study: Alpha chains reached an estimated coverage of about 7% of tumor T cells, and beta chains roughly 13%. Higher tumor mutation counts went along with higher counts of expanded intratumoral alpha and beta TCRs.

Time point in this sample: sample taken at primary tumor resection. There were some 70 donors, all of them untreated patients with early-stage non-small cell lung cancer. Whole RNA came from tumor, nontumor lung or frozen PBMC and was sequenced without being sorted. In germline, CDR1 is MNHNS, CDR2 SASEGT. The CDR3 contains 13 residues. V lost 7 bases to trimming and J lost 0 bases, with 6 bases between them. This clonotype was recorded at least ten times. Its antigen remains unknown. As an off-target read in a library built for alpha chains, this beta chain has a frequency of little significance. A single record per CDR3 protein comes from TCRdb applying MiXCR to the 5' RACE reads. The sample lists about 8,400 distinct CDR3 sequences; about 7.7% were seen once.

The material was lung tumor tissue, obtained at surgery. The V gene is TRBV6-1, the J gene TRBJ2-2; no clear D gene. This receptor was obtained from a male donor with early-stage non-small cell lung cancer. This chain's CDR3 is CASMSANTGELFF. The CDR3 DNA follows: TGTGCCAGCATGTCTGCGAACACCGGGGAGCTGTTTTTT.